This T cell receptor beta chain was observed in a study of T cell clusters in autoimmune cytopenias. Points from the study as a whole: Clustering suggested that physiological T cell clusters were missing in primary autoimmune cytopenia patients.

As for this clonotype: Antigen specificity is unknown.

Tens of thousands of genome equivalents of blood DNA were amplified for TRB. Multiplex touch-down PCR amplified TRB using TRB-A and TRB-B pools in one tube. TCRdb reprocessed the multiplex PCR reads and reports one entry per CDR3 protein, with no DNA. Here the sample table reports 3,500 to 4,000 distinct CDR3 sequences. Germline lookup yields CDR1 MNHNS and CDR2 SASEGT. The CDR3 is 18 amino acids. V gene TRBV6-1 combines with J gene TRBJ2-4; checking the TCRdb D call of TRBD1 is not possible without DNA. This receptor was identified in a human donor with an autoimmune cytopenia or autoimmune hepatitis (not recorded which). The source material was peripheral blood. The CDR3 is CASSEALGAVTAKNIQYF.